A single sample gave rise to the 17 T cell receptor beta chains below, sequenced in a study of CD4 T cells in relation to SARS-CoV-2 and coronaviruses. The unexposed donors gave CD4+ T cells in about 2011-2019, prior to COVID-19. After roughly ten days of culture, CD4+ T cells were isolated. Sequencing used immunoSEQ multiplex PCR; TCRdb keeps in-frame clones, though not all of them. The data show 30,000 or so clones, 60% to 80% seen once. Antigens for these TCRs are unknown. The specimen sequenced was CD4+ T cells from PBMCs, cultured in vitro. These receptors were taken from a human donor in good health.

J is TRBJ1-2 and V is TRBV6-5, with 7 bases identical to TRBD1. The V gene's germline CDR1 is MNHEY and CDR2 SVGAGI. The CDR3 totals 15 residues. V lost 0 bases to trimming and J lost 4 bases; unmatched junction nucleotides: 5. CDR3 DNA sequence: TGTGCCAGCAGTTACTCCAGGGGGAGTATCTATGGCTACACCTTC. Amino acid sequence: CASSYSRGSIYGYTF.

V gene TRBV6-5 combines with J gene TRBJ2-7; 11 nucleotides agree with TRBD1. V lost 7 bases and J lost 7; bases outside the gene matches: 9. The length of the CDR3 is 14 residues. Germline CDR1 and CDR2: MNHEY and SVGAGI. CDR3 DNA: TGTGCCAGCACCACCGGGACAGGGGGTAGGGAGCAGTACTTC. It translates to CASTTGTGGREQYF.

This CDR3 reads CASSFMVTGGVNTGELFF. The CDR3 DNA reads as TGTGCCAGCAGCTTTATGGTTACAGGGGGAGTGAACACCGGGGAGCTGTTTTTT. The chain couples TRBV5-6 to TRBJ2-2, with 8 bases aligning to TRBD1. The CDR3 is 18 residues long. CDR1 and CDR2 (germline): SGHDT, YYEEEE. V lost 2 bases and J lost 1; bases outside the gene matches: 10.

This chain links TRBV2 with TRBJ2-2, with TRBD2 matching over 10 bases. Per the germline V gene, CDR1 is SNHLY and CDR2 is FYNNEI. Trimming took 7 bases from V and 6 from J; bases not matched to a gene: 11. This CDR3 has 16 amino acids. In DNA, the CDR3 is TGTGCCAGCATGGGGGGAAGCGGGGGGGCCTCCGGGGAGCTGTTTTTT. Translated, it gives CASMGGSGGASGELFF. The whole variable domain, filled in from reference TRBV2 and TRBJ2-2, reads EPEVTQTPSHQVTQMGQEVILRCVPISNHLYFYWYRQILGQKVEFLVSFYNNEISEKSEIFDDQFSVERPDGSNFTLKIRSTKLEDSAMYFCASMGGSGGASGELFFGEGSRLTVL.

The CDR3 spells CASSQDLGAKNIQYF. The CDR3 nucleotides read TGTGCCAGCAGCCAAGACCTGGGGGCCAAAAACATTCAGTACTTC. The chain carries TRBV3-1 (or the pseudogene TRBV3-2) and TRBJ2-4; D gene ambiguous. Germline values: CDR1 LGHDT, CDR2 YNNKEL (reference sequence). V lost 0 bases and J lost 1, with 7 bases in between. The CDR3 consists of 15 residues.

The chain joins TRBV2 to TRBJ1-1; D gene ambiguous. The germline V and J ends were trimmed by 6 bases and 4 bases, with 18 bases remaining between them. There are 15 residues in the CDR3. Germline V gives CDR1 SNHLY, CDR2 FYNNEI. CDR3: CASRRPSPETTEAFF. The CDR3 DNA follows: TGTGCCAGCAGAAGACCCTCTCCCGAAACCACTGAAGCTTTCTTT.

The chain links TRBV2 to TRBJ2-3, with 13 bases that match TRBD2. J gave up 5 bases and V 4 bases, and 3 bases lay outside the gene matches. Looked up from germline, CDR1 is SNHLY and CDR2 is FYNNEI. CDR3 length: 15 residues. The CDR3: CASSGLAGGVDTQYF. The CDR3 DNA is TGTGCCAGCAGTGGACTAGCGGGAGGAGTAGATACGCAGTATTTT.

The gene calls are TRBV5-8 and TRBJ1-3, with D uncertain. Trimming removed 4 bases at V and 4 bases at J, with 9 bases between. This CDR3 contains 13 residues. CDR1 SGHTS and CDR2 YDEGEE come from the germline V gene. The CDR3 sequence is CASSAVRGNTIYF. In DNA form, the CDR3 reads TGTGCCAGCAGCGCCGTCAGGGGAAACACCATATATTTT.

The genes are TRBV7-9 and TRBJ2-7, with TRBD2 identical over 7 bases. This CDR3 contains 14 residues. Per germline, CDR1 SEHNR and CDR2 FQNEAQ (reference sequence). J gave up 6 bases and V 1 base, and 6 bases lay outside the gene matches. DNA for the CDR3: TGTGCCAGCAGCTTAGGACTAGCTGGGATCGAGCAGTACTTC. Protein sequence: CASSLGLAGIEQYF. The whole variable domain, filled in from reference TRBV7-9 and TRBJ2-7, reads DTGVSQNPRHKITKRGQNVTFRCDPISEHNRLYWYRQTLGQGPEFLTYFQNEAQLEKSRLLSDRFSAERPKGSFSTLEIQRTEQGDSAMYLCASSLGLAGIEQYFGPGTRLTVT.

The chain recombines TRBV18 with TRBJ2-7, with TRBD1 matching 8 bases. This CDR3 spans 14 amino acids. Germline V lookup: CDR1 KGHSH, CDR2 LQKENI. J was trimmed by 2 bases and V by 6 bases; bases with no gene match: 6. CDR3 DNA: TGTGCCAGCTCTGACAGGGGAGGTCCCTACGAGCAGTACTTC. Amino acid sequence: CASSDRGGPYEQYF.

The CDR3 loop reads CASSLTGTTYSNTGELFF. The CDR3 DNA sequence: TGTGCCAGCAGCTTAACCGGGACAACTTACAGTAACACCGGGGAGCTGTTTTTT. The chain uses TRBV11-2 and TRBJ2-2; TRBD1 is a possible D gene (6 bases). V lost 2 bases and J 2 bases, leaving 18 bases between the germline ends. The CDR3 length is 18 residues. The V gene's germline CDR1 is SGHAT and CDR2 FQNNGV. Combining the CDR3 with reference TRBV11-2 and TRBJ2-2 gives the whole variable domain EAGVAQSPRYKIIEKRQSVAFWCNPISGHATLYWYQQILGQGPKLLIQFQNNGVVDDSQLPKDRFSAERLKGVDSTLKIQPAKLEDSAVYLCASSLTGTTYSNTGELFFGEGSRLTVL.

The rearrangement links TRBV5-4 to TRBJ1-3, with D possibly matching TRBD1 (5 bases). The V end was cut by 5 bases, the J end by 4 bases, with 10 bases between. This CDR3 has 13 amino acids. CDR1 is SGHNT and CDR2 is YYREEE in the germline V gene (reference sequence). In DNA form, the CDR3 reads TGTGCCAGCAGTCGCGACAGCGGAAACACCATATATTTT. Translation: CASSRDSGNTIYF.

The J gene is TRBJ2-5, the V gene TRBV5-5; 11 nucleotides agree with TRBD2. The CDR3 sequence is 15 residues long. Germline V gene data show CDR1 as SGHKS and CDR2 as YYEKEE (reference sequence). V lost 3 bases to trimming and J lost 8 bases; unmatched junction nucleotides: 9. The CDR3 loop reads CASSSTSGTSGTQYF. CDR3 DNA: TGTGCCAGCAGCTCAACTTCCGGGACTAGCGGTACCCAGTACTTC.

The V and J genes are TRBV7-9 and TRBJ1-2; D uncertain. Between the trimmed V and J ends, which lost 1 base and 0 bases, there was a span of 6 bases. CDR3 length: 14 amino acids. Germline V gives CDR1 SEHNR, CDR2 FQNEAQ (reference sequence). The CDR3 loop is CASSLDGSNYGYTF. CDR3 in DNA: TGTGCCAGCAGCTTAGATGGATCTAACTATGGCTACACCTTC.

This clone was recorded once. The V and J genes are TRBV7-3 and TRBJ2-3, with D unclear. V was cut by 2 bases and J by 5 bases, with 8 bases left in between. Germline V gene data show CDR1 as SGHTA and CDR2 as FQGTGA. This CDR3 has 13 amino acids. The CDR3 coding sequence is TGTGCCAGCAGCTTAGGGTTTGTAGATACGCAGTATTTT. It is translated as CASSLGFVDTQYF. Drawing the rest from reference TRBV7-3 and TRBJ2-3, the complete variable domain is GAGVSQTPSNKVTEKGKYVELRCDPISGHTALYWYRQSLGQGPEFLIYFQGTGAADDSGLPNDRFFAVRPEGSVSTLKIQRTERGDSAVYLCASSLGFVDTQYFGPGTRLTVL.

The chain combines TRBV18 with TRBJ2-6; D is unclear. Germline V gives CDR1 KGHSH, CDR2 LQKENI. This CDR3 spans 15 amino acids. The V end lost 3 bases, the J end lost 0 bases, and 6 bases lay between the germline ends. The CDR3 coding sequence is TGTGCCAGCTCACCCTCCAGCTCTGGGGCCAACGTCCTGACTTTC. Translating gives CASSPSSSGANVLTF.

This chain joins TRBV7-2 and TRBJ2-1; TRBD2 aligns across 7 bases. CDR3 size: 15 residues. Germline CDR1 reads SGHTA; CDR2 reads FQGNSA. The trim removed 4 bases at V and 5 bases at J, leaving 8 bases unmatched. CDR3 in DNA: TGTGCCAGCAGCTACTCCAGCGGGGTCAACAATGAGCAGTTCTTC. Residues: CASSYSSGVNNEQFF.